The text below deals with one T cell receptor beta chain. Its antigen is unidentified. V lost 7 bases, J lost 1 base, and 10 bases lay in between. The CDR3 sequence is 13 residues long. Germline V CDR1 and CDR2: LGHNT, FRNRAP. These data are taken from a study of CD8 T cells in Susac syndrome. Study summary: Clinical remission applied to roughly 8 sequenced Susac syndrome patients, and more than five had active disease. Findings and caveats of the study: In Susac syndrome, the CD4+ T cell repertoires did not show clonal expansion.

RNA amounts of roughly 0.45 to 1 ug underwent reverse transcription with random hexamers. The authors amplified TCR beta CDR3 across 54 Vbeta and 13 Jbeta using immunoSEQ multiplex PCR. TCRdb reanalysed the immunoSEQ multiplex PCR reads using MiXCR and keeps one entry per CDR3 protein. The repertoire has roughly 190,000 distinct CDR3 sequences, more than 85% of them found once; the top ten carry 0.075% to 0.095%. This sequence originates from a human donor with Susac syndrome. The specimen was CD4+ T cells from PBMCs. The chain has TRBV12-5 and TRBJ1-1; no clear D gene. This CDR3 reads CASAKKTNTEAFF. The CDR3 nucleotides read TGTGCTAGTGCCAAAAAGACGAACACTGAAGCTTTCTTT.